Listed here are 14 T cell receptor beta chains from one sample, sequenced in a study of blood T cell dynamics during melanoma immunotherapy. Time point noted: pre-treatment baseline. The repertoire was sequenced with immunoSEQ multiplex PCR; TCRdb's copy has only in-frame clones and lacks some. The data contain some 13,000 clones, roughly 84% of them singletons. The input for sequencing was blood, taken from a patient treated with checkpoint blockade. The source of these receptors is a human donor with melanoma.

The chain employs TRBV7-9 and TRBJ1-1, with unresolved D. The CDR3 has 15 amino acids. CDR1 is SEHNR and CDR2 is FQNEAQ in the germline V gene (reference sequence). The V and J ends lost 3 bases and 2 bases respectively, with 13 bases between them. CDR3 residues: CASSLRSNINTEAFF. For the CDR3, the DNA is TGTGCCAGCAGCTTGCGGTCGAATATTAACACTGAAGCTTTCTTT.

The chain carries TRBV7-9 and TRBJ2-7; 9 nucleotides align to TRBD1. Trimming cost V 1 base and J 1 base; bases outside gene matches: 8. From germline, CDR1 is SEHNR and CDR2 FQNEAQ (reference sequence). This CDR3 comprises 17 residues. The CDR3: CASSLVLRTGASYEQYF. CDR3 in DNA: TGTGCCAGCAGCTTAGTGTTGCGGACAGGGGCATCCTACGAGCAGTACTTC.

V gene TRBV5-6 combines with J gene TRBJ2-1, with 7 bases lining up with TRBD1. CDR1 and CDR2 from the germline V gene are SGHDT and YYEEEE. The CDR3 runs to 16 residues. After removal of 1 base from V and 3 bases from J, the junction contained 7 bases not matched to a gene. In DNA, the CDR3 is TGTGCCAGCAGCTTGAGGTCAGGGGGTCTCTACAATGAGCAGTTCTTC. Protein: CASSLRSGGLYNEQFF.

The chain couples TRBV15 to TRBJ2-5; 7 bases fit TRBD1. Germline V gene sequence: CDR1 LNHNV, CDR2 YYDKDF (reference sequence). V trimming: 6 bases; J trimming: 1 base; junction bases outside the gene matches: 5. CDR3 size: 14 residues. The CDR3 region is CATSRDSAQETQYF. DNA for the CDR3: TGTGCCACCAGTCGGGACAGCGCCCAAGAGACCCAGTACTTC.

The chain uses TRBV19 and TRBJ2-2; tentative D call: TRBD2 (6 bases). CDR1 and CDR2 from the germline V gene are LNHDA and SQIVND (reference sequence). The CDR3 is 17 amino acids. V shed 1 base and J shed 0 bases, with 12 bases lying between them. In DNA, the CDR3 is TGTGCCAGTAGTATAGGGCTAGCGCGTTCGAACACCGGGGAGCTGTTTTTT. Protein product: CASSIGLARSNTGELFF. Supplemented by reference TRBV19 and TRBJ2-2, the full variable domain reads DGGITQSPKYLFRKEGQNVTLSCEQNLNHDAMYWYRQDPGQGLRLIYYSQIVNDFQKGDIAEGYSVSREKKESFPLTVTSAQKNPTAFYLCASSIGLARSNTGELFFGEGSRLTVL.

The chain joins TRBV4-1 to TRBJ1-5, with D possibly being TRBD1 (5 bases). Trimming pared 1 base from V and 3 bases from J, leaving 10 bases between. This CDR3 contains 15 residues. Germline assignment: CDR1 MGHRA and CDR2 YSYEKL. CDR3 in amino acids: CASSQVGTDNQPQHF. CDR3 nucleotides: TGCGCCAGCAGCCAAGTCGGGACGGACAATCAGCCCCAGCATTTT.

This chain uses TRBV27 with TRBJ2-2, with 9 bases identical to TRBD2. In germline, CDR1 is MNHEY, CDR2 SMNVEV (reference sequence). This CDR3 is 16 amino acids long. Trimming cost V 5 bases and J 4 bases; bases outside gene matches: 8. The CDR3 DNA sequence: TGTGCCAGCAGTATCCGACTAGCGGTCACCACCGGGGAGCTGTTTTTT. It encodes CASSIRLAVTTGELFF.

This sequence joins TRBV11-2 and TRBJ1-6, with TRBD1 identical over 7 bases. Trimming cost V 5 bases and J 6 bases; bases outside gene matches: 7. CDR3 length equals 15 residues. Per the germline V gene, CDR1 is SGHAT and CDR2 is FQNNGV. The CDR3 bases are TGTGCCAGCAGCACCAACAGGGGTTTTAATTCACCCCTCCACTTT. Its translation: CASSTNRGFNSPLHF.

DNA of the CDR3: TGTGCCAGCAGTGGGGACTTTAGTGAGCAGTTCTTC. It codes for CASSGDFSEQFF. The chain carries TRBV6-4 and TRBJ2-1; maybe TRBD2 (6 bases). The V and J ends lost 4 bases and 9 bases respectively, with 10 bases between them. This CDR3 region has 12 residues. Germline V CDR1 and CDR2: MRHNA, SNTAGT.

The chain has TRBV11-2 and TRBJ2-7; D gene uncertain. This CDR3 is built from 12 residues. Germline loops: CDR1 SGHAT, CDR2 FQNNGV. V was shortened by 8 bases and J by 0 bases, with 8 bases between the two germline ends. The CDR3 reads CASGRSSYEQYF. The CDR3 coding sequence is TGTGCCAGCGGAAGGAGCTCCTACGAGCAGTACTTC.

The J gene is TRBJ2-5, the V gene TRBV7-9; D is uncertain. Trimming removed 3 bases from V and 3 bases from J, with 5 bases in between. The CDR3 is 12 residues long. From germline, CDR1 is SEHNR and CDR2 FQNEAQ (reference sequence). The CDR3 region is CASSFPKETQYF. The DNA of the CDR3 is TGTGCCAGCAGCTTCCCGAAAGAGACCCAGTACTTC.

V and J are TRBV4-1 and TRBJ1-2; TRBD1 might be the D (5 bases). The CDR3 contains 15 residues. CDR1 and CDR2 from the germline V gene are MGHRA and YSYEKL. V was pared by 3 bases and J by 8 bases, with 19 bases between. In DNA, the CDR3 is TGCGCCAGCAGCCATTCCAAGGAGGGGAAGCGAGGCTACACCTTC. Translating it yields CASSHSKEGKRGYTF.

V and J are TRBV9 and TRBJ2-6; the match to TRBD1 covers 10 bases. With 0 bases clipped from V and 1 base from J, the junction kept 7 bases outside the gene matches. Germline CDR1 is SGDLS and CDR2 is YYNGEE. The CDR3 is made up of 19 amino acids. Here the CDR3 DNA reads TGTGCCAGCAGCGTAGGATCCGGGACAGGGGTTTCTGGGGCCAACGTCCTGACTTTC. Protein product: CASSVGSGTGVSGANVLTF.

V gene TRBV15 combines with J gene TRBJ2-2; 9 bases map to TRBD1. Looked up from germline, CDR1 is LNHNV and CDR2 is YYDKDF (reference sequence). V shed 6 bases, J shed 4 bases, and the junction held 6 bases outside the gene matches. This CDR3 has 15 amino acids. The CDR3 is CATRTDRGATGELFF. The CDR3 region has the DNA TGTGCCACCAGAACAGACAGGGGGGCCACCGGGGAGCTGTTTTTT.